The T cell receptor beta chain under discussion was sequenced for a study of blood T cell repertoires in COVID-19. Study context: Researchers got acute and convalescent COVID-19 samples from the United States, Italy and Spain.

Per the authors' pipeline: Amplified reference gene primers provided the basis for estimating nucleated cell counts. Data came from immunoSEQ multiplex PCR; TCRdb stores just in-frame clones and leaves some out. V and J calls and clone size are given by that table; D and trimming were obtained from the DNA. Of 150,000 or so clones listed, over 85% were seen once; the top ten hold approximately 2%. The CDR3 sequence is 12 residues long. Germline V CDR1 and CDR2: LGHDT, YNNKEL (reference sequence). With 3 bases removed from V and 8 bases from J, the gap between germline ends came to 10 bases. The rearrangement uses TRBV3-1 (or the pseudogene TRBV3-2) and TRBJ1-2; no clear D. The source of this sequence is a woman aged 60 to 75 with COVID-19, enrolled during active disease. The specimen was peripheral blood. The CDR3 loop is CASSQGREGYTF. CDR3 nucleotides: TGTGCCAGCAGCCAGGGGAGGGAAGGCTACACCTTC.